The subject of this entry is one T cell receptor beta chain. Its antigen remains unidentified. No much larger clone exists at a distance of one base, and base qualities are not known. The collaborating institutions used their own protocols to collect whole blood in K2EDTA tubes. For TCRbeta analysis, collaborators shipped samples in one of three forms: frozen whole blood, isolated PBMCs, or DNA extracted from either of those sample types. Unmatched junction bases come to 4, with V trimmed by 5 bases and J by 6 bases. There are 14 amino acids in the CDR3, from cysteine to phenylalanine inclusive. This entry keeps only the CDR3 DNA: 42 bases, framed from base 1. The germline V gene encodes CDR1 SGHKS and CDR2 YYEKEE (reference sequence). This sample stems from a study of blood T cell repertoires in COVID-19 (dated by TCRdb to 2018 to 2020). Broadly, across the study: Samples from collaborators originated in the United States, Italy and Spain and spanned both the acute and convalescent phases of COVID-19. The prospective study material was composed of cDNA or gDNA derived from T cells, B-cell-depleted T cells, or PBMCs. The dataset comprised deeply sampled blood TCRbeta repertoires from subjects exposed to, actively infected with, or recovered from COVID-19. The repertoires were released in a freely available public database intended as a resource for research on the immune response to SARS-CoV-2. Samples were obtained from the ongoing ImmuneRACE study (first 160 participants) and from over 1,000 subjects provided by 6 global collaborators. The sample metadata nearly always contained a de-identified subject ID, COVID-19 status, age in years and sex. HLA class I and class II types, where available, came from metadata supplied by the sample provider rather than from assay-based typing. On the study overall, not on this receptor specifically: The amount of clinical and demographic metadata varied by source and participant and was provided uncurated.

The immunoSEQ Assay, a bias-controlled multiplex PCR, was used to amplify TCRbeta CDR3 regions from genomic DNA. As for the authors' bioinformatics: Within the assay, amplification of reference gene primers was used to estimate how many nucleated cells each sample contained. Sequence reads were collapsed and filtered to measure the absolute abundance of every unique TCRbeta CDR3 rearrangement. For each sample, productive Simpson clonality was calculated as the square root of Simpson's diversity index across productive rearrangements. TCRdb mirrors the immuneACCESS table, restricted to in-frame sequences. Some clones are absent from its copies; in checked studies, under half trace to an unresolved V gene, and the reason for the others is unknown. The V and J calls and clone size come from that table; D and trimming were worked out from the DNA. The sample table contains about 180,000 clones; only one count was recorded for 84% of them. About 6.4% of the sample belongs to the ten largest clones.

The sequenced sample consisted of peripheral blood. The origin of this receptor is a human donor in a cohort sampled during active COVID-19. The chain couples TRBV5-5 to TRBJ2-5, with TRBD2 identical over 13 junction bases. The CDR3 amino acid sequence is: CASRTSGGAQTQYF. The nucleotide sequence is TGTGCCAGCAGAACTAGCGGGGGGGCGCAGACCCAGTACTTC.